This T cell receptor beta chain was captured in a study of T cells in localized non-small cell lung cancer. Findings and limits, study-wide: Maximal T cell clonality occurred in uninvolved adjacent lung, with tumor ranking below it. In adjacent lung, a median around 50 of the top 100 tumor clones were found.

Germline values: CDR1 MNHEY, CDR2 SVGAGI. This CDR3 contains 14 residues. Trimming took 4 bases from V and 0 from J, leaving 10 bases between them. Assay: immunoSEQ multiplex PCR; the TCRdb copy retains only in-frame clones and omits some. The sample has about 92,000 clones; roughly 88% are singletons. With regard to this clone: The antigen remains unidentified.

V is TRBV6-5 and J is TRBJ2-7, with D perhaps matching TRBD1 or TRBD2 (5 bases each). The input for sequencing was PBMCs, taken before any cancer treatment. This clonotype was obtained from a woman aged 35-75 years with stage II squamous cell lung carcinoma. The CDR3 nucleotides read TGTGCCAGCAGTTCGGGACCAAGCTCCTACGAGCAGTACTTC. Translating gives CASSSGPSSYEQYF.